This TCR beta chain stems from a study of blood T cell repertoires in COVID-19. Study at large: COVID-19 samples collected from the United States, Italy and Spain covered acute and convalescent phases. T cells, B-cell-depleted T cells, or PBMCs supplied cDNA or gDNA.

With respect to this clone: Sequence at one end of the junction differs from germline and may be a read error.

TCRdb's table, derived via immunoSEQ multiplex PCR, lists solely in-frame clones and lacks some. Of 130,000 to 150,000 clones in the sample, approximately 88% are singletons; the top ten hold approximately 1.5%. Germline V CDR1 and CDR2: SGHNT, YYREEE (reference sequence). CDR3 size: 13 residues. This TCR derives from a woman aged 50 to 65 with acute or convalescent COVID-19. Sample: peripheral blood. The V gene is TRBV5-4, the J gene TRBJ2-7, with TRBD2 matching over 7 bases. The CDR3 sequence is CASSLGEGNEQYF. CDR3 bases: TGTGCCAGCAGTTTGGGGGAGGGGAACGAGCAGTACTTC. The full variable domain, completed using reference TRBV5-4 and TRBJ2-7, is ETGVTQSPTHLIKTRGQQVTLRCSSQSGHNTVSWYQQALGQGPQFIFQYYREEENGRGNFPPRFSGLQFPNYSSELNVNALELDDSALYLCASSLGEGNEQYFGPGTRLTVT.